A single sample gave rise to the 25 T cell receptor beta chains below, sequenced in a study of identifying expanded T cells in peripheral blood. Libraries were prepared by immunoSEQ multiplex PCR; TCRdb keeps only in-frame clonotypes and omits some of them. The data hold about 86,000 clones, with 80% to 90% observed a single time. The sequenced sample was blood. The receptors here all came from a person aged 18 to 70 in good health.

The rearrangement joins TRBV6-1 to TRBJ2-7, with TRBD2 matching over 9 bases. CDR1 MNHNS and CDR2 SASEGT come from the germline V gene. The CDR3 consists of 13 residues. Losses at the gene ends were 6 bases for V and 4 bases for J; bases not matched to a gene: 4. Here the CDR3 reads CASSLAGDYEQYF. For the CDR3, the DNA is TGTGCCAGCAGCTTAGCGGGGGATTACGAGCAGTACTTC.

The chain couples TRBV7-2 to TRBJ2-5; 10 bases are shared with TRBD2. The J call is uncertain, as TRBJ2-7 better fits the DNA end. Germline CDR1 reads SGHTA; CDR2 reads FQGNSA. The CDR3 is 16 amino acids. CDR3 region: CASSTLSRLAGDEQYF. The CDR3 DNA is TGTGCCAGCAGCACGCTAAGCCGGCTAGCGGGGGACGAGCAGTACTTC.

V usage is TRBV6-1 and J usage is TRBJ1-5; 8 bases align to TRBD1. This CDR3 has 15 residues. CDR1 and CDR2 from the germline V gene are MNHNS and SASEGT. V lost 6 bases, J lost 8 bases, and 12 bases stayed unmatched. This chain's CDR3 is CASRGTFRGLEPQHF. The CDR3 DNA reads TGTGCCAGCAGAGGCACCTTCAGGGGGCTTGAGCCCCAGCATTTT.

This clone qualifies as medium-sized. The chain has TRBV6-4 and TRBJ2-7, with TRBD1 as a possible D gene (5 bases). Trimming cost V 7 bases and J 3 bases, with 16 bases left between them. CDR3 length: 14 amino acids. From germline, CDR1 is MRHNA and CDR2 SNTAGT. CDR3 sequence reads: CASTLGPANYEQYF. The DNA for the CDR3 is TGTGCCAGCACGCTGGGGCCGGCTAACTACGAGCAGTACTTC.

The gene calls are TRBV2 and TRBJ2-5; no firm D call. V was trimmed by 0 bases and J by 5 bases, leaving 4 bases between them. The germline V gene encodes CDR1 SNHLY and CDR2 FYNNEI. The CDR3 is 12 amino acids. CDR3 nucleotide sequence: TGTGCCAGCAGTGAAGCGGGTGAGACCCAGTACTTC. This encodes CASSEAGETQYF.

This clone was counted between two and nine times. V usage is TRBV10-1 and J usage is TRBJ2-7, with D maybe TRBD1 (5 bases). The germline CDR1 and CDR2 sequences are WNHNN and SYGVQD (reference sequence). The CDR3 extends over 15 amino acids. Trimming stripped 0 bases from V and 0 bases from J, with 9 bases between. Written as DNA, the CDR3 is TGCGCCAGCAGTGAGTCAGACAGAATCTCCTACGAGCAGTACTTC. This codes for CASSESDRISYEQYF.

About this clone: This specimen includes other DNA sequences encoding the same CDR3. The chain uses TRBV9 and TRBJ2-2; possibly TRBD1 for D (6 bases). Trimming shortened V by 4 bases and J by 5 bases, and 12 bases separated the two germline ends. This CDR3 region has 14 residues. Looked up from germline, CDR1 is SGDLS and CDR2 is YYNGEE. The CDR3 here is CASSPRTGTGELFF. Here the CDR3 DNA reads TGTGCCAGCAGCCCCCGAACAGGGACCGGGGAGCTGTTTTTT.

The chain combines TRBV6-5 with TRBJ1-2; D gene ambiguous. The CDR3 spans 13 residues. The germline V gene encodes CDR1 MNHEY and CDR2 SVGAGI. The germline V and J ends were trimmed by 4 bases and 4 bases, with 10 bases remaining between them. CDR3 amino acids: CASSFAWAYGYTF. The CDR3 region has the DNA TGTGCCAGCAGTTTCGCTTGGGCCTATGGCTACACCTTC.

The chain links TRBV30 to TRBJ2-1; 7 positions match TRBD2. This CDR3 is built from 16 residues. The ends lost 0 bases at V and 0 bases at J; junction bases unmatched: 5. Germline V gives CDR1 GTSNPN, CDR2 SVGIG (reference sequence). DNA for the CDR3: TGTGCCTGGAGTGTACGGGGAGGGAGCTCCTACAATGAGCAGTTCTTC. This encodes CAWSVRGGSSYNEQFF.

The gene calls are TRBV10-3 and TRBJ2-3, with TRBD2 as a possible D gene (6 bases). The ends were cut back, 3 bases at V and 2 bases at J, with 12 bases in the middle. Germline CDR1 ENHRY, CDR2 SYGVKD. The CDR3 has 15 residues. The CDR3: CAISDPGGLTDTQYF. CDR3 DNA sequence: TGTGCCATCAGTGACCCTGGGGGACTCACAGATACGCAGTATTTT.

Judged by abundance, this clone is medium-sized. The junction departs from germline at one end; a sequencing error may be responsible. V usage is TRBV6-5 and J usage is TRBJ2-7, with a tentative D call TRBD1 (5 bases). This CDR3 has 15 residues. Germline assignment: CDR1 MNHEY and CDR2 SVGAGI. The CDR3 region has the DNA TGTGCCAGCAGTGACTCAAGACAGTCGTACTACGAGCAGTACTTC. Amino acid sequence: CASSDSRQSYYEQYF.

This clone was recorded only once. The chain has TRBV9 and TRBJ1-2; 7 bases align to TRBD1. There are 17 residues in the CDR3. Trimming cost V 0 bases and J 4 bases; bases outside gene matches: 12. Germline-derived CDR1 and CDR2 are SGDLS and YYNGEE. The chain's CDR3 is CASSVATGKGFGYGYTF. In nucleotides, the CDR3 is TGTGCCAGCAGCGTAGCGACAGGGAAGGGGTTCGGCTATGGCTACACCTTC.

The V and J genes are TRBV25-1 and TRBJ1-2, with 7 bases aligning to TRBD1. The junction had 9 bases not matched to a gene; V was cut back by 3 bases and J by 5 bases. The CDR3 contains 15 residues. CDR1 and CDR2 from the germline V gene are MGHDK and SYGVNS. The DNA for the CDR3 is TGTGCCAGCAGTGAGTCTAACAGGGGAATATATGGCTACACCTTC. Amino acid sequence: CASSESNRGIYGYTF.

The chain combines TRBV29-1 with TRBJ2-7; D is unclear. The length of the CDR3 is 11 residues. The V end lost 6 bases, the J end lost 5 bases, and 11 bases lay between the germline ends. The V gene's germline CDR1 is SQVTM and CDR2 ANQGSEA. DNA of the CDR3: TGCAGCGTCCAACCTGGCAACGAGCAGTACTTC. Translation gives CSVQPGNEQYF.

The genes are TRBV6-5 and TRBJ1-6; D remains ambiguous. Between the trimmed V and J ends, which lost 6 bases and 7 bases, there was a span of 16 bases. CDR1 MNHEY and CDR2 SVGAGI come from the germline V gene. CDR3 length equals 15 residues. The CDR3 DNA sequence: TGTGCCAGCAGCTTCGGAATTCTTGGGAATTCACCCCTCCACTTT. Protein product: CASSFGILGNSPLHF.

This clone was recorded a few times. The rearrangement uses TRBV2 and TRBJ1-6; TRBD1 aligns across 9 bases. The CDR3 sequence is 14 residues long. The germline V gene has CDR1 SNHLY and CDR2 FYNNEI. With V trimmed by 5 bases and J by 7 bases, 3 bases remained unmatched. As DNA, the CDR3 is TGTGCCAGCAGTCGAGGGACAGGGAATTCACCCCTCCACTTT. Residues: CASSRGTGNSPLHF.

This sequence joins TRBV4-3 and TRBJ1-2; 12 nucleotides agree with TRBD1. Germline CDR1 is LGHNA and CDR2 is YSLEER. This CDR3 has 16 residues. V lost 1 base to trimming and J lost 8 bases; unmatched junction nucleotides: 8. The CDR3 DNA reads TGCGCCAGCAGCCAAGGTACCGGGACAGGGGGCGTCGGCTACACCTTC. It codes for CASSQGTGTGGVGYTF.

This chain links TRBV18 with TRBJ2-1; 15 nucleotides agree with TRBD2. Germline V gives CDR1 KGHSH, CDR2 LQKENI. This CDR3 region has 17 residues. V trimming: 3 bases; J trimming: 7 bases; junction bases outside the gene matches: 7. The CDR3 spells CASSPPGLAGGPNEQFF. The CDR3 bases are TGTGCCAGCTCACCTCCCGGACTAGCGGGGGGGCCAAATGAGCAGTTCTTC. Variable domain in full (rest from reference TRBV18 and TRBJ2-1): NAGVMQNPRHLVRRRGQEARLRCSPMKGHSHVYWYRQLPEEGLKFMVYLQKENIIDESGMPKERFSAEFPKEGPSILRIQQVVRGDSAAYFCASSPPGLAGGPNEQFFGPGTRLTVL.

V and J are TRBV7-9 and TRBJ2-1, with D perhaps matching TRBD2 (6 bases). Per the germline V gene, CDR1 is SEHNR and CDR2 is FQNEAQ (reference sequence). V lost 2 bases and J lost 4, with 15 bases in between. This CDR3 comprises 16 residues. The CDR3 DNA sequence: TGTGCCAGCAGCTTAAGTAGCGGCGAACGGTACAATGAGCAGTTCTTC. Residues: CASSLSSGERYNEQFF.

The chain combines TRBV6-1 with TRBJ1-5; no reliable D call. V gave up 1 base and J gave up 3 bases, with 10 bases separating them. Germline V CDR1 and CDR2: MNHNS, SASEGT. The CDR3 contains 15 residues. The CDR3 region has the DNA TGTGCCAGCAGTGAAGTCGGCGGTCCCAATCAGCCCCAGCATTTT. The encoded protein is CASSEVGGPNQPQHF.

This CDR3 reads CASSPLSGEAFF. The CDR3 DNA reads as TGTGCCAGCAGTCCCCTTTCGGGCGAAGCTTTCTTT. V usage is TRBV27 and J usage is TRBJ1-1, with no clear D. Germline V lookup: CDR1 MNHEY, CDR2 SMNVEV (reference sequence). The ends were cut back, 5 bases at V and 8 bases at J, with 12 bases in the middle. CDR3 length: 12 residues.

In this sample, this clone turned up a few times. The V gene is TRBV6-5, the J gene TRBJ2-7; 14 bases map to TRBD2. Germline V gene sequence: CDR1 MNHEY, CDR2 SVGAGI. CDR3 size: 14 residues. Trimming at V came to 5 bases and at J to 5 bases, leaving 2 bases not matched to a gene. The DNA for the CDR3 is TGTGCCAGCAGTACGGGACTAGCGGGAGACGAGCAGTACTTC. Its protein is CASSTGLAGDEQYF.

This clone appeared a single time. CDR3 sequence: CASSYEGVSNQPQHF. The CDR3 DNA reads as TGTGCCAGCAGTTACGAGGGGGTGAGCAATCAGCCCCAGCATTTT. The chain joins TRBV6-6 to TRBJ1-5, with a possible D match to TRBD1 (6 bases). Germline V lookup: CDR1 MNHNY, CDR2 SVGAGI (reference sequence). V was cut by 2 bases and J by 1 base, with 9 bases left in between. CDR3 size: 15 residues.

J is TRBJ2-3 and V is TRBV2; 8 bases line up with TRBD1. Germline trimming cut 6 bases from V and 2 bases from J; bases unmatched to any gene: 10. Germline CDR1 is SNHLY and CDR2 is FYNNEI. CDR3 length: 16 amino acids. Here the CDR3 DNA reads TGTGCCAGCAGGAAGATACAGGGGGTAGACACAGATACGCAGTATTTT. Amino acid sequence: CASRKIQGVDTDTQYF.

The CDR3 DNA reads as TGTGCCAGCAGCTTAGAGCGGACCAGCACCACAGATACGCAGTATTTT. Translating gives CASSLERTSTTDTQYF. The chain links TRBV11-3 to TRBJ2-3; D gene ambiguous. V was cut by 0 bases and J by 2 bases, with 12 bases left in between. CDR3 length: 16 amino acids. Germline V gene lookup returns CDR1 SGHNT and CDR2 YENEEA.